Listed below are T cell receptor beta chains from one sample, sequenced in a study of T cell repertoires in cytomegalovirus infection. No cognate antigen is known for these TCRs. Using its own MiXCR run on the reads, TCRdb lists one record per CDR3 protein. Of around 750,000 distinct CDR3 sequences in the sample, approximately 32% are singletons; the top ten hold around 12%. The material sequenced was cultured CD8+ T cells from PBMCs, taken from culture after CMV antigen stimulation. The receptors come from a human donor in good health (CMV status not recorded). Some clones in this sample may be carry-over from other donors' samples. The CDR3 runs from the conserved cysteine through the conserved F or W. Each record gives: CDR3 length, D gene, V gene, clone size, J gene, CDR3 DNA, CDR3 protein. The D gene is left open where the match is weak. Not all rows give a size; the values are once, few, many and, for expanded clones, a class.

16	TRBD2	TRBV24-1	NA	TRBJ2-1	TGTGCCACCAGTGATGGACTAGCGGAGAACGGCGATGAGCAGTTCTTC	CATSDGLAENGDEQFF
13	NA	TRBV19	NA	TRBJ1-1	TGTGCCAGTAGTACGGGGATAGGCACTGAAGCTTTCTTT	CASSTGIGTEAFF
19	TRBD2	TRBV19	NA	TRBJ2-1	TGTGCCAGTAGTATTTCGGCAGTCGGACTAGCGGGGACCAATTATGAGCAGTTCTTC	CASSISAVGLAGTNYEQFF
15	NA	TRBV14	NA	TRBJ2-3	TGTGCCAGCAGCCGGAATTTGGGGGCAGGGGATACGCAGTATTTT	CASSRNLGAGDTQYF
15	TRBD1	TRBV27	NA	TRBJ1-1	TGTGCCAGCAGTCGGAGACAGGGTGTGGACACTGAAGCTTTCTTT	CASSRRQGVDTEAFF
15	TRBD2	TRBV6-2/TRBV6-3	once	TRBJ2-2	TGTGCCAGCAAGGGTAGCGGGCCTCTAACCGGGGAGCTGTTTTTT	CASKGSGPLTGELFF
15	NA	TRBV6-6	NA	TRBJ1-5	TGTGCCAGCAGGGAGGTAGGGAGCCGGGATCTGCCCCAGCATTTT	CASREVGSRDLPQHF
14	NA	TRBV4-1	NA	TRBJ1-1	TGCGCCAGCAGCACTTCCCTGGGGGGCCCTGAAGCTTTCTTT	CASSTSLGGPEAFF
14	TRBD1	TRBV4-1	once	TRBJ1-2	TGCGCCAGCAGCCAAGGATGGGACAGCTATGGCTACACCTTC	CASSQGWDSYGYTF
15	TRBD1	TRBV7-4	few	TRBJ2-1	TGTGCCAGCAGCTCACAGGGGTTAAGGTTGGATGAGCAGTTCTTC	CASSSQGLRLDEQFF
18	TRBD1	TRBV10-3	few	TRBJ2-1	TGTGCCATCAGTGAGTCGGACCTCACAGGGGAAAGTCACAATGAGCAGTTCTTC	CAISESDLTGESHNEQFF
16	NA	TRBV27	NA	TRBJ2-3	TGTGCCAGCAGTTCTATTCAGATAGTGGGCACAGATACGCAGTATTTT	CASSSIQIVGTDTQYF
14	TRBD1	TRBV27	few	TRBJ1-2	TGTGCCAGCAGAGGTCCGGGGACAGACTATGGCTACACCTTC	CASRGPGTDYGYTF
19	NA	TRBV14	few	TRBJ2-6	TGTGCCAGCAGCCAATTTACCCGACAGCTATCCTCTGGGGCCAACGTCCTGACTTTC	CASSQFTRQLSSGANVLTF
16	NA	TRBV7-9	few	TRBJ1-2	TGTGCCAGCAGCGATTCTCTCCGAGGGGCCGCGGGAGGCTACACCTTC	CASSDSLRGAAGGYTF
14	NA	TRBV29-1	few	TRBJ2-1	TGCAGTTTTGTTGGTAAAGGAAAAGCCGGGGAGCAGTTCTTC	CSFVGKGKAGEQFF